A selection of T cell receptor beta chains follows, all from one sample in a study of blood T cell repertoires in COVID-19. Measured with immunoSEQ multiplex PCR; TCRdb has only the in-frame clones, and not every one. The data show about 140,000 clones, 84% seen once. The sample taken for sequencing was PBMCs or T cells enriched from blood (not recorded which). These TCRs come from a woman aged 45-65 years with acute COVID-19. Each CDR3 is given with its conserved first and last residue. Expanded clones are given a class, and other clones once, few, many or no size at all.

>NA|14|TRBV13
CASSRPPGSGELFF
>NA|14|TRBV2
CASSEIAGGEKLFF
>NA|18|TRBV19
CASSTQRHRGGGFNEQFF
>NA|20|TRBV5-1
CASSLDPGRGRGIPNYGYTF
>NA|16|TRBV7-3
CASSLRTGSSTDTQYF
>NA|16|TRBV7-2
CASSLAIRTSGGELFF
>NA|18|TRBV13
CASSLRASGRAPNNEQFF
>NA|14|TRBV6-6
CASSYGQNSYEQYF
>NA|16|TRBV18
CASSPQDSGRGYEQYF
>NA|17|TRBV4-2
CASSQDLAGEVTDTQYF
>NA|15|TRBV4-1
CASSEAGRGRETQYF
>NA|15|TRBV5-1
CASSPGLAELYEQYF
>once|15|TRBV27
CARSRQGLGNSPLHF
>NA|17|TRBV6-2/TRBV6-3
CASSFILTGNSNQPQHF
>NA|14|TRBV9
CASSEGLDEETQYF
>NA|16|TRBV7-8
CASSRTSGSTPYEQYF
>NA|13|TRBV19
CASNSPGGVEAFF
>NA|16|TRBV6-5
CASSSIGQGRWQGYTF
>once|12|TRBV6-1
CASSDRVTEAFF
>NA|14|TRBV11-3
CASSSGQGYPEAFF
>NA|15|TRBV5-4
CASSRPGQGNEKLFF
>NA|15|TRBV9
CASSFGTTYSGEQYF
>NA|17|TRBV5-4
CASSFRQLAGLGGEQFF
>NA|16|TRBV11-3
CASSPKLPGLADEQFF
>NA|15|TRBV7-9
CASSLSGRINNEQFF
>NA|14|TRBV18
CASSVQGNTGELFF
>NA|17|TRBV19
CASSDRSAGTFGRGYTF